These 20 T cell receptor beta chains were all obtained from the same sample, sequenced in a study of sequential checkpoint blockade in melanoma. Stated treatment: randomized to nivolumab then ipilimumab (arm A) or the reverse (arm B). Method: immunoSEQ multiplex PCR; TCRdb's copy keeps in-frame clones and lacks some. This repertoire shows some 20,000 clones, 75% to 85% found once; its top ten account for around 50%. The source was CD8+ T cells sorted from blood (inferred from file names), collected from a patient given nivolumab and ipilimumab in sequence. These receptor sequences come from a human donor with melanoma.

The rearrangement uses TRBV9 and TRBJ2-1; TRBD2 aligns across 11 bases. The V gene end was trimmed by 3 bases and the J gene end by 5 bases; junction bases not matched to a gene: 4. The CDR3 covers 15 residues. Germline V lookup: CDR1 SGDLS, CDR2 YYNGEE. Here the CDR3 reads CASSAPGLADNEQFF. CDR3 nucleotides: TGTGCCAGCAGCGCTCCGGGACTAGCGGACAATGAGCAGTTCTTC.

The chain employs TRBV28 and TRBJ2-7; 9 bases match TRBD1. After removal of 5 bases from V and 7 bases from J, the junction contained 9 bases not matched to a gene. In germline, CDR1 is MDHEN, CDR2 SYDVKM. This CDR3 is built from 14 residues. In DNA form, the CDR3 reads TGTGCCAGCAGTCTACCGGGACAGGGCTGGGAGCAGTACTTC. It codes for CASSLPGQGWEQYF.

The genes are TRBV27 and TRBJ2-5, with 9 bases lining up with TRBD1. The last part of the DNA fits TRBJ2-7 better; the J call may be wrong. The CDR3 spans 13 residues. Germline V lookup: CDR1 MNHEY, CDR2 SMNVEV (reference sequence). Written as DNA, the CDR3 is TGTGCCAGTAACCGGGACAGGGCCTACGAGCAGTACTTC. Translating gives CASNRDRAYEQYF.

CDR3 coding DNA: TGTGCCAGTAGGTCAACTAGATCCAATTACAATGAGCAGTTCTTC. It is translated as CASRSTRSNYNEQFF. The chain has TRBV19 and TRBJ2-1; a possible D gene is TRBD2 (5 bases). The ends were cut back, 6 bases at V and 4 bases at J, with 16 bases in the middle. This CDR3 is built from 15 residues. Per the germline V gene, CDR1 is LNHDA and CDR2 is SQIVND (reference sequence).

Within the sample, this clone is large. The sample has other DNA sequences that encode this CDR3 too. V and J are TRBV4-3 and TRBJ1-1; D gene unclear. CDR1 LGHNA and CDR2 YSLEER come from the germline V gene. The CDR3 is 15 residues long. Trimming took 0 bases from V and 1 from J, leaving 9 bases between them. For the CDR3, the DNA is TGCGCCAGCAGCCAAGACTCAGGTGGGAACACTGAAGCTTTCTTT. This encodes CASSQDSGGNTEAFF.

The V gene is TRBV6-6, the J gene TRBJ1-2, with TRBD1 as a possible D gene (5 bases). The ends were cut back, 6 bases at V and 6 bases at J, with 11 bases in the middle. The V gene's germline CDR1 is MNHNY and CDR2 SVGAGI (reference sequence). The CDR3 spans 12 residues. CDR3 amino acids: CASSDKGNGYTF. Here the CDR3 DNA reads TGTGCCAGCAGCGACAAGGGGAATGGCTACACCTTC.

The sample holds a few counts of this clone. Germline is not matched at one junction end, which may reflect a read error. V gene TRBV7-7 combines with J gene TRBJ2-7; a possible D gene is TRBD2 (5 bases). The CDR3 length is 15 residues. The germline CDR1 and CDR2 sequences are SSHAT and FNYEAQ (reference sequence). The CDR3 region is CASSLGEGRSYEQYF. In DNA, the CDR3 is TGTGCTAGCAGCTTAGGAGAGGGCAGGAGCTACGAGCAGTACTTC.

V and J are TRBV6-5 and TRBJ2-5; TRBD1 agrees at 9 bases. V was pared by 2 bases and J by 4 bases, with 5 bases of the junction left unmatched. CDR1 is MNHEY and CDR2 is SVGAGI in the germline V gene. There are 15 residues in the CDR3. The chain's CDR3 is CASSYPGQGLETQYF. Written as DNA, the CDR3 is TGTGCCAGCAGTTACCCGGGACAGGGTTTAGAGACCCAGTACTTC.

V usage is TRBV13 and J usage is TRBJ2-7, with D maybe TRBD2 (5 bases). Per germline, CDR1 PRHDT and CDR2 FYEKMQ (reference sequence). The germline V and J ends were trimmed by 7 bases and 1 base, with 8 bases remaining between them. The CDR3 extends over 12 amino acids. The CDR3 nucleotides read TGTGCCAGCACGGGGAATTCCTACGAGCAGTACTTC. Translating gives CASTGNSYEQYF.

This chain uses TRBV27 with TRBJ2-7; 8 bases are a match to TRBD1. This CDR3 has 12 residues. Germline V gene lookup returns CDR1 MNHEY and CDR2 SMNVEV (reference sequence). J gave up 5 bases and V 5 bases, and 2 bases lay outside the gene matches. The CDR3: CASSTRGHEQYF. In DNA form, the CDR3 reads TGTGCCAGCAGTACCAGGGGGCACGAGCAGTACTTC.

The chain joins TRBV5-4 to TRBJ1-3, with D unclear. V dropped 2 bases and J dropped 0 bases, with 6 bases sitting between them. Germline CDR1 reads SGHNT; CDR2 reads YYREEE (reference sequence). The CDR3 loop spans 14 amino acids. The CDR3 DNA is TGTGCCAGCAGCTTCTATGGCTCTGGAAACACCATATATTTT. Its translation: CASSFYGSGNTIYF.

The chain is built from TRBV14 and TRBJ2-7; 10 bases match TRBD2. The CDR3 runs 15 residues. Germline CDR1 is SGHDN and CDR2 is FVKESK. V was pared by 4 bases and J by 0 bases, with 3 bases of the junction left unmatched. The CDR3 DNA reads TGTGCCAGCAGCCCCAGCGGGGGGGCCTCCTACGAGCAGTACTTC. Protein: CASSPSGGASYEQYF. The complete variable domain, with remaining parts taken from reference TRBV14 and TRBJ2-7, reads EAGVTQFPSHSVIEKGQTVTLRCDPISGHDNLYWYRRVMGKEIKFLLHFVKESKQDESGMPNNRFLAERTGGTYSTLKVQPAELEDSGVYFCASSPSGGASYEQYFGPGTRLTVT.

The chain combines TRBV19 with TRBJ1-1; weak D call: TRBD1 (6 bases). The CDR3 is made up of 16 amino acids. V was trimmed by 6 bases and J by 0 bases, leaving 17 bases between them. Germline V CDR1 and CDR2: LNHDA, SQIVND (reference sequence). The CDR3 DNA reads TGTGCCAGTAGACCTCAGGGGCTGGTCATGAACACTGAAGCTTTCTTT. This encodes CASRPQGLVMNTEAFF.

The CDR3 is CASSRQGLNEKLFF. The CDR3 region has the DNA TGTGCCAGCAGCCGACAGGGACTTAATGAAAAACTGTTTTTT. The V and J genes are TRBV5-6 and TRBJ1-4; TRBD1 agrees at 7 bases. The CDR3 is made up of 14 amino acids. The germline gives CDR1 SGHDT, CDR2 YYEEEE. Unmatched junction bases numbered 4, after V lost 4 bases and J lost 4 bases.

The genes are TRBV4-2 and TRBJ2-2; TRBD2 agrees at 8 bases. The CDR3 has 18 amino acids. Germline lookup yields CDR1 LGHNA and CDR2 YNFKEQ. V lost 1 base to trimming and J lost 5 bases; unmatched junction nucleotides: 12. CDR3 in DNA: TGTGCCAGCAGCCAAGGTCAGGTAGCGGGGATGGGTACCGGGGAGCTGTTTTTT. Translating gives CASSQGQVAGMGTGELFF.

This clone was found a few times. The chain has TRBV2 and TRBJ2-7; D gene unclear. The CDR3 contains 13 residues. Germline CDR1 is SNHLY and CDR2 is FYNNEI. Trimming pared 5 bases from V and 0 bases from J, leaving 8 bases between. Here the CDR3 reads CASSYSDSYEQYF. The CDR3 DNA sequence: TGTGCCAGCAGTTACTCTGACTCCTACGAGCAGTACTTC.

This sequence joins TRBV14 and TRBJ2-5, with 9 bases aligning to TRBD1. Per the germline V gene, CDR1 is SGHDN and CDR2 is FVKESK. Trimming cost V 4 bases and J 5 bases; bases outside gene matches: 11. The CDR3 length is 16 residues. For the CDR3, the DNA is TGTGCCAGCAGCCCTTTCGGGACAGGGAAGTTTGAGACCCAGTACTTC. Its translation is CASSPFGTGKFETQYF.

This clone appeared a single time. V is TRBV5-1 and J is TRBJ1-1, with D maybe TRBD1 (5 bases). The V end lost 1 base, the J end lost 0 bases, and 7 bases lay between the germline ends. Per the germline V gene, CDR1 is SGHRS and CDR2 is YFSETQ. There are 14 residues in the CDR3. The CDR3 DNA sequence: TGCGCCAGCAGCTTGAGGGGCCTGAACACTGAAGCTTTCTTT. Translation gives CASSLRGLNTEAFF.

J is TRBJ1-3 and V is TRBV7-9, with D uncertain. The CDR3 runs to 15 residues. Trimming took 1 base from V and 7 from J, leaving 14 bases between them. Germline V gene data show CDR1 as SEHNR and CDR2 as FQNEAQ (reference sequence). As DNA, the CDR3 is TGTGCCAGCAGCTTAGTATCTGGGTCTAGTAACACCATATATTTT. This codes for CASSLVSGSSNTIYF.

V is TRBV9 and J is TRBJ2-3; D gene unclear. V lost 0 bases and J lost 0, with 14 bases in between. The CDR3 totals 17 residues. Germline V gene sequence: CDR1 SGDLS, CDR2 YYNGEE. The CDR3 sequence: CASSVGHEHASTDTQYF. The CDR3, as DNA: TGTGCCAGCAGCGTAGGTCATGAGCATGCTAGCACAGATACGCAGTATTTT.